The 16 T cell receptor beta chains presented below share a single source sample, sequenced in a study of CD8+ T cells in alopecia areata. RNA extraction and reverse transcription yielded cDNA as sequencing template. TCRdb keeps only in-frame clones here, not all; method: immunoSEQ multiplex PCR. Of under 350,000 clones listed, about three fifths were seen once; the top ten hold more than 1.5%. Treatment reported: oral pan-JAK inhibitor, 5-10 mg twice daily. The starting material was CD4+ T cells sorted from blood, obtained at week 24, from a patient treated with tofacitinib. These receptors came from a human donor with alopecia areata.

CDR3 region: CASSPPGRRNQPQHF. In DNA form, the CDR3 reads TGTGCCAGCTCACCACCGGGGCGGCGAAATCAGCCCCAGCATTTT. The rearrangement joins TRBV18 to TRBJ1-5; a weak D match, TRBD1 (5 bases). CDR3 size: 15 residues. The V and J ends lost 0 bases and 4 bases respectively, with 10 bases between them. CDR1 is KGHSH and CDR2 is LQKENI in the germline V gene.

V and J are TRBV30 and TRBJ2-1; no clear D gene. Trimming stripped 4 bases from V and 6 bases from J, with 10 bases between. Per germline, CDR1 GTSNPN and CDR2 SVGIG (reference sequence). There are 12 residues in the CDR3. The CDR3 bases are TGTGCCTGGACTCCGGGCGCCAATGAGCAGTTCTTC. It translates to CAWTPGANEQFF.

The rearrangement joins TRBV15 to TRBJ1-2; 8 nucleotides line up with TRBD1. This CDR3 region has 19 residues. With V trimmed by 0 bases and J by 3 bases, 15 bases remained unmatched. Per germline, CDR1 LNHNV and CDR2 YYDKDF (reference sequence). The CDR3 bases are TGTGCCACCAGCAGAGAAACCCCTTGGCAGGGGGCCGGCGACTATGGCTACACCTTC. It translates to CATSRETPWQGAGDYGYTF.

About this clone: Germline and junction disagree at one end, which may indicate a read error. The V gene is TRBV5-1, the J gene TRBJ2-7, with D possibly being TRBD2 (6 bases). The CDR3 contains 13 residues. In germline, CDR1 is SGHRS, CDR2 YFSETQ. CDR3 bases: TGCGCCAGCAGCTGGGGAGGCCGGGGGACTCCGAACTTC. Translating it yields CASSWGGRGTPNF.

In its sample, this clone was seen a few times. The rearrangement joins TRBV29-1 to TRBJ1-2; D might be TRBD1 (5 bases). This CDR3 comprises 13 residues. Trimming took 4 bases from V and 8 from J, leaving 17 bases between them. From germline, CDR1 is SQVTM and CDR2 ANQGSEA. CDR3: CSVGQVDRGGYTF. CDR3 sequence (DNA): TGCAGCGTTGGGCAGGTAGACCGGGGGGGCTACACCTTC. Full variable domain (rest looked up from reference TRBV29-1 and TRBJ1-2): SAVISQKPSRDICQRGTSLTIQCQVDSQVTMMFWYRQQPGQSLTLIATANQGSEATYESGFVIDKFPISRPNLTFSTLTVSNMSPEDSSIYLCSVGQVDRGGYTFGSGTRLTVV.

This clone came up a few times. The V and J genes are TRBV5-6 and TRBJ1-5; the match to TRBD1 covers 7 bases. Trimming cost V 4 bases and J 7 bases; bases outside gene matches: 11. There are 15 residues in the CDR3. From germline, CDR1 is SGHDT and CDR2 YYEEEE. CDR3 sequence reads: CASSQGQLGLQPQHF. The CDR3 DNA is TGTGCCAGCAGCCAGGGACAGCTAGGGCTCCAGCCCCAGCATTTT.

V usage is TRBV2 and J usage is TRBJ1-2, with 10 bases aligning to TRBD1. The germline V gene encodes CDR1 SNHLY and CDR2 FYNNEI. Trimming cost V 9 bases and J 6 bases; bases outside gene matches: 13. CDR3 length: 15 amino acids. The CDR3 loop is CASWVGTGEGDGYTF. DNA of the CDR3: TGTGCCAGTTGGGTTGGGACAGGGGAAGGCGATGGCTACACCTTC.

This chain links TRBV25-1 with TRBJ1-1; 10 bases map to TRBD1. Trimming took 6 bases from V and 5 from J; bases not matched to a gene: 6. Germline V gives CDR1 MGHDK, CDR2 SYGVNS. The CDR3 runs 14 residues. CDR3 region: CASRKTGGRTEAFF. DNA for the CDR3: TGTGCCAGCAGAAAGACAGGGGGCAGGACTGAAGCTTTCTTT.

The genes are TRBV5-1 and TRBJ2-5, with TRBD2 matching over 7 bases. The germline V gene has CDR1 SGHRS and CDR2 YFSETQ. V lost 8 bases and J lost 1; bases outside the gene matches: 11. This CDR3 comprises 15 residues. In DNA form, the CDR3 reads TGCGCCAGAGCGACCGGACTAGATCCCCAAGAGACCCAGTACTTC. This encodes CARATGLDPQETQYF.

A single count supports this clone. The V gene is TRBV25-1, the J gene TRBJ2-2; TRBD1 might be the D (6 bases). This CDR3 contains 18 residues. The germline CDR1 and CDR2 sequences are MGHDK and SYGVNS. V was pared by 4 bases and J by 0 bases, with 18 bases between. In DNA, the CDR3 is TGTGCCAGCAGTGCCACAGGTGGACAGATCGCGAACACCGGGGAGCTGTTTTTT. Translating it yields CASSATGGQIANTGELFF.

In this sample, this clone turned up a few times. The V call is TRBV9, the J call TRBJ2-7; unclear D gene. The CDR3 runs 16 residues. Looked up from germline, CDR1 is SGDLS and CDR2 is YYNGEE. V gave up 0 bases and J gave up 4 bases, with 17 bases separating them. CDR3 residues: CASSVDPDGRPYEQYF. The DNA for the CDR3 is TGTGCCAGCAGCGTAGATCCCGATGGCAGGCCATACGAGCAGTACTTC.

In nucleotides, the CDR3 is TGTGCCAGCAGTTACTCCGGGACGGGGTATTCACCCCTCCACTTT. This sequence encodes CASSYSGTGYSPLHF. The chain combines TRBV6-6 with TRBJ1-6; the D gene is possibly TRBD1 (5 bases). V dropped 0 bases and J dropped 8 bases, with 11 bases sitting between them. CDR3 length equals 15 residues. Germline V CDR1 and CDR2: MNHNY, SVGAGI (reference sequence).

V gene TRBV27 combines with J gene TRBJ2-6; maybe TRBD1 (6 bases). The V and J ends lost 8 bases and 3 bases respectively, with 11 bases between them. This CDR3 is 14 amino acids long. Looked up from germline, CDR1 is MNHEY and CDR2 is SMNVEV (reference sequence). The CDR3 reads CASQYRVGANVLTF. The CDR3 DNA is TGTGCCAGCCAATACAGGGTTGGGGCCAACGTCCTGACTTTC.

This clone has only a few counts. The genes are TRBV30 and TRBJ2-5; D is unclear. The CDR3 spans 13 residues. With 0 bases removed from V and 1 base from J, the gap between germline ends came to 6 bases. From germline, CDR1 is GTSNPN and CDR2 SVGIG (reference sequence). Here the CDR3 reads CAWSVHSQETQYF. The CDR3 region has the DNA TGTGCCTGGAGTGTACACAGCCAAGAGACCCAGTACTTC.

The genes are TRBV5-4 and TRBJ2-3, with TRBD2 matching 12 bases. Germline V lookup: CDR1 SGHNT, CDR2 YYREEE (reference sequence). Trimming at V came to 4 bases and at J to 6 bases, leaving 6 bases not matched to a gene. The CDR3 is made up of 15 amino acids. Here the CDR3 reads CASSSPSGGADTQYF. The CDR3 DNA sequence: TGTGCCAGCAGCAGCCCTAGCGGGGGGGCGGATACGCAGTATTTT. Variable domain in full (rest from reference TRBV5-4 and TRBJ2-3): ETGVTQSPTHLIKTRGQQVTLRCSSQSGHNTVSWYQQALGQGPQFIFQYYREEENGRGNFPPRFSGLQFPNYSSELNVNALELDDSALYLCASSSPSGGADTQYFGPGTRLTVL.

The chain has TRBV29-1 and TRBJ2-5; possible D gene TRBD2, 7 bases. Germline assignment: CDR1 SQVTM and CDR2 ANQGSEA. The CDR3 spans 14 residues. V was pared by 3 bases and J by 7 bases, with 18 bases between. The DNA for the CDR3 is TGCAGCGTTGAGGTGGGGGGGACAATTGGGACCCAGTACTTC. Translated: CSVEVGGTIGTQYF.